These 32 T cell receptor beta chains share one sample of origin, sequenced in a study of cytomegalovirus exposure and HLA in healthy donors. The study ran its PCR with 60 Vbeta and 13 Jbeta primers. The data were produced by immunoSEQ multiplex PCR, yet TCRdb's version contains in-frame clones alone and is incomplete. The data contain under 200,000 clones, approximately 80% of them seen just once; the ten biggest clones take up about 7.7%. Material: PBMCs. Receptor source: a woman between 25 and 40 years old in good health and CMV-seropositive.

J is TRBJ2-5 and V is TRBV5-8; 7 bases agree with TRBD1. The length of the CDR3 is 13 residues. CDR1 and CDR2 from the germline V gene are SGHTS and YDEGEE. Trimming removed 4 bases from V and 3 bases from J; junction bases left unmatched: 3. CDR3 nucleotide sequence: TGTGCCAGCAGCGTGACAGGGAAAGAGACCCAGTACTTC. Its protein is CASSVTGKETQYF.

The J gene is TRBJ1-6, the V gene TRBV30; TRBD1 agrees at 7 bases. Trimming removed 0 bases from V and 3 bases from J; junction bases left unmatched: 2. Germline assignment: CDR1 GTSNPN and CDR2 SVGIG (reference sequence). There are 15 residues in the CDR3. In DNA, the CDR3 is TGTGCCTGGAGTGTAGGGACAGTCTATAATTCACCCCTCCACTTT. It specifies CAWSVGTVYNSPLHF.

The CDR3 nucleotides are TGTGCCAGCTCACCGTCAGGGGCGCCCGGAAAACTGTTTTTT. This encodes CASSPSGAPGKLFF. The chain is built from TRBV18 and TRBJ1-4, with D possibly TRBD1 on 6 matching bases. Germline V gene sequence: CDR1 KGHSH, CDR2 LQKENI. V lost 3 bases and J 10 bases, leaving 15 bases between the germline ends. The CDR3 runs 14 residues. The full variable domain, rest sourced from reference TRBV18 and TRBJ1-4, is NAGVMQNPRHLVRRRGQEARLRCSPMKGHSHVYWYRQLPEEGLKFMVYLQKENIIDESGMPKERFSAEFPKEGPSILRIQQVVRGDSAAYFCASSPSGAPGKLFFGSGTQLSVL.

On this clone itself: One junction end disagrees with the germline gene, perhaps due to a read error. The rearrangement uses TRBV7-3 and TRBJ2-1; 12 bases agree with TRBD2. Per germline, CDR1 SGHTA and CDR2 FQGTGA. The length of the CDR3 is 15 residues. In DNA, the CDR3 is TGTGCCAGCAGCTTAATTCGGCTAGCGGGGGGGGCCTGGGTCTTC. Translation gives CASSLIRLAGGAWVF.

Here the CDR3 DNA reads TGTGCCAGCAGTCTACCGTGGGACAGGGGGGACTATGGCTACACCTTC. Its protein product is CASSLPWDRGDYGYTF. V is TRBV2 and J is TRBJ1-2, with TRBD1 matching 11 bases. V shed 5 bases and J 3 bases; nucleotides not matched to a gene: 8. This CDR3 comprises 16 residues. Germline values: CDR1 SNHLY, CDR2 FYNNEI.

This chain links TRBV7-2 with TRBJ1-6, with 8 bases matching TRBD1. Looked up from germline, CDR1 is SGHTA and CDR2 is FQGNSA. This CDR3 is 16 amino acids long. With 5 bases clipped from V and 7 bases from J, the junction kept 10 bases outside the gene matches. The CDR3 nucleotides read TGTGCCAGCAGCCATTTGACAGGGGACGGGAATTCACCCCTCCACTTT. Its protein is CASSHLTGDGNSPLHF.

The rearrangement uses TRBV6-5 and TRBJ1-2; tentative D call: TRBD1 (6 bases). Looked up from germline, CDR1 is MNHEY and CDR2 is SVGAGI. Trimming left V 5 bases short and J 5 bases short, with 15 bases between. The CDR3 has 14 amino acids. The CDR3, as DNA: TGTGCCAGCAGTAGGGACATCCTAAAATATGGCTACACCTTC. The encoded protein is CASSRDILKYGYTF.

The rearrangement uses TRBV28 and TRBJ2-7, with 8 bases fitting TRBD2. The CDR3 extends over 15 amino acids. In germline, CDR1 is MDHEN, CDR2 SYDVKM. After removal of 6 bases from V and 6 bases from J, the junction contained 13 bases not matched to a gene. The CDR3 DNA follows: TGTGCCAGCAGCTGCACCGGGGGGGCTGGCTCCGAGCAGTACTTC. Amino acid sequence: CASSCTGGAGSEQYF.

The chain combines TRBV6-6 with TRBJ1-5; the D is unclear. The germline V gene encodes CDR1 MNHNY and CDR2 SVGAGI (reference sequence). Trimming removed 6 bases at V and 2 bases at J, with 11 bases between. The CDR3 has 14 amino acids. CDR3 DNA: TGTGCCAGCAGGATACTAGGAGGCAATCAGCCCCAGCATTTT. Its protein is CASRILGGNQPQHF.

This chain joins TRBV20-1 and TRBJ1-2; D remains ambiguous. The CDR3 has 10 amino acids. Trimming cost V 1 base and J 8 bases, with 5 bases left between them. Germline V gene data show CDR1 as DFQATT and CDR2 as SNEGSKA (reference sequence). Here the CDR3 reads CSARGLGYTF. CDR3 nucleotides: TGCAGTGCTAGAGGTCTCGGCTACACCTTC.

This chain connects TRBV28 to TRBJ1-1; possibly TRBD1 for D (5 bases). The V gene's germline CDR1 is MDHEN and CDR2 SYDVKM. This CDR3 is built from 15 residues. V was clipped by 6 bases and J by 1 base, with 15 bases between them. CDR3 DNA sequence: TGTGCCAGCAGCCCCTCGGGGGGTTGGAACACTGAAGCTTTCTTT. Its translation: CASSPSGGWNTEAFF.

V is TRBV4-2 and J is TRBJ2-2; D is uncertain. CDR1 is LGHNA, CDR2 YNFKEQ, per germline. The V gene lost 0 bases and the J gene lost 11 bases, with 7 bases spanning the gap. This CDR3 is 12 amino acids long. CDR3 in amino acids: CASSQDGDELFF. CDR3 sequence (DNA): TGTGCCAGCAGCCAAGATGGAGACGAGCTGTTTTTT.

V usage is TRBV7-3 and J usage is TRBJ2-5; TRBD2 matches 10 bases. Germline V lookup: CDR1 SGHTA, CDR2 FQGTGA. V shed 5 bases and J 0 bases; nucleotides not matched to a gene: 6. The CDR3 consists of 16 residues. The chain's CDR3 is CASSPGLAADQETQYF. The CDR3 nucleotides are TGTGCCAGCAGCCCTGGACTAGCGGCGGACCAAGAGACCCAGTACTTC.

The rearrangement joins TRBV4-3 to TRBJ1-1, with D possibly TRBD1 on 5 matching bases. V dropped 4 bases and J dropped 1 base, with 10 bases sitting between them. Germline assignment: CDR1 LGHNA and CDR2 YSLEER. CDR3 length: 14 amino acids. In DNA form, the CDR3 reads TGCGCCAGCAGCCTCTGGGGGGGGAACACTGAAGCTTTCTTT. This gives the protein CASSLWGGNTEAFF.

The chain combines TRBV10-1 with TRBJ1-5, with a tentative D call TRBD1 (6 bases). V was trimmed by 6 bases and J by 1 base, leaving 19 bases between them. Per the germline V gene, CDR1 is WNHNN and CDR2 is SYGVQD (reference sequence). The CDR3 length is 17 residues. CDR3 residues: CASSRTEPTRSNQPQHF. The CDR3 coding sequence is TGCGCCAGCAGCAGGACAGAACCCACGAGGAGCAATCAGCCCCAGCATTTT.

This sequence joins TRBV30 and TRBJ2-7; TRBD2 might be the D (6 bases). CDR3 length equals 13 residues. CDR1 GTSNPN and CDR2 SVGIG come from the germline V gene (reference sequence). Trimming shortened V by 5 bases and J by 6 bases, and 17 bases separated the two germline ends. The CDR3 DNA sequence: TGTGCCTGGGGGGGGACCGGGGTCACCGAGCAGTACTTC. As protein: CAWGGTGVTEQYF.

The rearrangement uses TRBV6-1 and TRBJ2-7, with D tentatively TRBD1 (6 bases). The CDR3 totals 19 residues. CDR1 is MNHNS, CDR2 SASEGT, per germline. Trimming removed 2 bases at V and 3 bases at J, with 26 bases between. This CDR3 reads CASSELSTSADSPFYEQYF. As DNA, the CDR3 is TGTGCCAGCAGTGAACTTAGTACCTCCGCGGACAGTCCGTTCTACGAGCAGTACTTC.

The rearrangement joins TRBV19 to TRBJ1-4; a weak D match, TRBD1 (5 bases). V lost 2 bases to trimming and J lost 2 bases, with 12 bases between them. This CDR3 region has 16 residues. Germline loops: CDR1 LNHDA, CDR2 SQIVND (reference sequence). CDR3 region: CASSIFAGDTNEKLFF. The CDR3 DNA sequence: TGTGCCAGTAGTATATTCGCGGGGGACACTAATGAAAAACTGTTTTTT.

V and J are TRBV10-2 and TRBJ1-2, with D uncertain. This CDR3 contains 16 residues. The germline CDR1 and CDR2 sequences are WSHSY and SAAADI. The V end lost 3 bases, the J end lost 2 bases, and 16 bases lay between the germline ends. The CDR3 DNA is TGCGCCAGCAGTGATTGGGCGGGCCACACGAACTATGGCTACACCTTC. Amino acid sequence: CASSDWAGHTNYGYTF.

Here the CDR3 DNA reads TGTGCCAGCAGTAGGACACAGGGGAATGAGCAGTTCTTC. Translation: CASSRTQGNEQFF. The rearrangement links TRBV7-3 to TRBJ2-1; the match to TRBD1 covers 7 bases. The ends lost 6 bases at V and 7 bases at J; junction bases unmatched: 6. CDR1 and CDR2 (germline): SGHTA, FQGTGA. The CDR3 runs to 13 residues.

This chain uses TRBV29-1 with TRBJ2-5, with 7 bases matching TRBD1. The CDR3 contains 13 residues. CDR1 is SQVTM, CDR2 ANQGSEA, per germline. V shed 5 bases, J shed 1 base, and the junction held 4 bases outside the gene matches. Written as DNA, the CDR3 is TGCAGCGTTAGGGGACAGTTCCAAGAGACCCAGTACTTC. Residues: CSVRGQFQETQYF.

The rearrangement uses TRBV2 and TRBJ1-2; D possibly corresponds to TRBD1 (5 bases). From germline, CDR1 is SNHLY and CDR2 FYNNEI. The CDR3 loop spans 19 amino acids. V dropped 6 bases and J dropped 2 bases, with 28 bases sitting between them. The CDR3 coding sequence is TGTGCCAGCAGCGCCTCAGGGTGGCAGTCCCCAAACGTCAACTATGGCTACACCTTC. Protein product: CASSASGWQSPNVNYGYTF.

The rearrangement uses TRBV7-9 and TRBJ1-2; unclear D gene. In germline, CDR1 is SEHNR, CDR2 FQNEAQ (reference sequence). V lost 3 bases to trimming and J lost 8 bases, with 13 bases between them. The CDR3 is 13 residues long. Here the CDR3 DNA reads TGTGCCAGCAGCTTTGCAGGTGTGACGGGCTACACCTTC. Translation: CASSFAGVTGYTF. Full variable domain (outside the CDR3, taken from reference TRBV7-9 and TRBJ1-2): DTGVSQNPRHKITKRGQNVTFRCDPISEHNRLYWYRQTLGQGPEFLTYFQNEAQLEKSRLLSDRFSAERPKGSFSTLEIQRTEQGDSAMYLCASSFAGVTGYTFGSGTRLTVV.

The chain joins TRBV5-5 to TRBJ1-4; TRBD1 aligns across 7 bases. CDR1 and CDR2 from the germline V gene are SGHKS and YYEKEE (reference sequence). V was pared by 4 bases and J by 15 bases, with 18 bases of the junction left unmatched. The CDR3 runs to 15 residues. The CDR3 sequence is CASSPAQGSVNGMFF. The CDR3 bases are TGTGCCAGCAGCCCCGCACAGGGGTCCGTGAATGGGATGTTTTTT.

The CDR3 spells CASSFYSGANVLTF. The CDR3 nucleotides read TGTGCCAGCAGCTTTTACTCTGGGGCCAACGTCCTGACTTTC. The chain is built from TRBV7-2 and TRBJ2-6; no firm D call. CDR3 length: 14 amino acids. Germline-derived CDR1 and CDR2 are SGHTA and FQGNSA. Trimming shortened V by 3 bases and J by 0 bases, and 3 bases separated the two germline ends.

The chain uses TRBV5-1 and TRBJ1-2; D may be TRBD1 (5 bases). The CDR3 contains 14 residues. V lost 4 bases and J lost 1, with 11 bases in between. Germline assignment: CDR1 SGHRS and CDR2 YFSETQ. The CDR3 nucleotides read TGCGCCAGCAGCCAGGACACCGATAACTATGGCTACACCTTC. It translates to CASSQDTDNYGYTF. Full variable domain (outside the CDR3, taken from reference TRBV5-1 and TRBJ1-2): KAGVTQTPRYLIKTRGQQVTLSCSPISGHRSVSWYQQTPGQGLQFLFEYFSETQRNKGNFPGRFSGRQFSNSRSEMNVSTLELGDSALYLCASSQDTDNYGYTFGSGTRLTVV.

The CDR3 region has the DNA TGTGCCAGCAGTGAAGCGCGAGGGGGCCGTAGCTCCTACAATGAGCAGTTCTTC. Amino acid sequence: CASSEARGGRSSYNEQFF. This chain links TRBV2 with TRBJ2-1; 7 bases map to TRBD1. Germline V gene sequence: CDR1 SNHLY, CDR2 FYNNEI. V was pared by 0 bases and J by 0 bases, with 8 bases of the junction left unmatched. This CDR3 spans 18 amino acids.

The chain couples TRBV7-6 to TRBJ2-1; 9 bases line up with TRBD2. The CDR3 extends over 14 amino acids. CDR1 SGHVS and CDR2 FNYEAQ come from the germline V gene. Trimming removed 7 bases from V and 8 bases from J; junction bases left unmatched: 9. CDR3 amino acids: CASTSGGGVDEQFF. CDR3 nucleotide sequence: TGTGCCAGCACCTCGGGCGGGGGGGTTGATGAGCAGTTCTTC.

The gene calls are TRBV11-2 and TRBJ2-3; 13 nucleotides align to TRBD2. Per germline, CDR1 SGHAT and CDR2 FQNNGV. Germline trimming cut 3 bases from V and 0 bases from J; bases unmatched to any gene: 0. There are 16 residues in the CDR3. The CDR3 is CASSLTSGGSTDTQYF. The CDR3, as DNA: TGTGCCAGCAGCTTGACTAGCGGGGGGAGCACAGATACGCAGTATTTT.

The CDR3 spells CASSQDRVYRYNEQFF. CDR3 sequence (DNA): TGTGCCAGCAGCCAGGACAGGGTATATCGGTACAATGAGCAGTTCTTC. The V call is TRBV7-9, the J call TRBJ2-1; 8 bases line up with TRBD1. Germline V gene data show CDR1 as SEHNR and CDR2 as FQNEAQ (reference sequence). The CDR3 runs 16 residues. V gave up 5 bases and J gave up 4 bases; unmatched junction bases: 10.

The V call is TRBV6-1, the J call TRBJ2-5, with TRBD2 matching over 13 bases. The CDR3 runs 18 residues. The germline V gene has CDR1 MNHNS and CDR2 SASEGT. Losses at the gene ends were 2 bases for V and 5 bases for J; bases not matched to a gene: 11. CDR3 loop: CASSESSTSGGAGETQYF. The CDR3 coding sequence is TGTGCCAGCAGTGAAAGTAGTACTAGCGGGGGGGCCGGGGAGACCCAGTACTTC.

The rearrangement joins TRBV19 to TRBJ2-7; tentative D call: TRBD2 (5 bases). From germline, CDR1 is LNHDA and CDR2 SQIVND (reference sequence). V lost 5 bases and J lost 9, with 14 bases in between. The CDR3 sequence is 12 residues long. CDR3 DNA: TGTGCCAGTAGTTTGGTCGCGGGTCGGCAGTACTTC. The encoded protein is CASSLVAGRQYF. Based on the CDR3 plus reference TRBV19 and TRBJ2-7, the full variable domain is DGGITQSPKYLFRKEGQNVTLSCEQNLNHDAMYWYRQDPGQGLRLIYYSQIVNDFQKGDIAEGYSVSREKKESFPLTVTSAQKNPTAFYLCASSLVAGRQYFGPGTRLTVT.